These 23 T cell receptor beta chains were all obtained from the same sample, sequenced in a study of blood T cell repertoires in COVID-19 (dated by TCRdb to 2018 to 2021). The library was made by the immunoSEQ multiplex PCR assay. The table was pulled from immuneACCESS by TCRdb, which kept in-frame rearrangements only. Such tables lose some clones; where checked, under half of the loss comes from unresolved V genes, and the rest has no known cause. The sample profile shows around 69,000 clones; approximately 86% of them were found once. The ten largest clones represent 5.5% to 8.5% of the sample. The sample comprised peripheral blood. The receptors originated from a man aged 45-65 years with active COVID-19.

The chain uses TRBV7-9 and TRBJ2-2, with TRBD2 matching 8 bases. Germline lookup yields CDR1 SEHNR and CDR2 FQNEAQ (reference sequence). Trimming cost V 3 bases and J 0 bases; bases outside gene matches: 0. The CDR3 spans 15 residues. DNA for the CDR3: TGTGCCAGCAGCTTGCGGGGGGCGAACACCGGGGAGCTGTTTTTT. It yields the protein CASSLRGANTGELFF.

This chain links TRBV2 with TRBJ2-5; 10 bases agree with TRBD2. Looked up from germline, CDR1 is SNHLY and CDR2 is FYNNEI. The CDR3 is made up of 16 amino acids. The V and J ends lost 0 bases and 2 bases, in that order; junction bases with no gene match: 3. The CDR3 protein is CASSEAPSGGQETQYF. In nucleotides, the CDR3 is TGTGCCAGCAGTGAAGCTCCTAGCGGGGGACAAGAGACCCAGTACTTC. The whole variable domain, filled in from reference TRBV2 and TRBJ2-5, reads EPEVTQTPSHQVTQMGQEVILRCVPISNHLYFYWYRQILGQKVEFLVSFYNNEISEKSEIFDDQFSVERPDGSNFTLKIRSTKLEDSAMYFCASSEAPSGGQETQYFGPGTRLLVL.

This chain uses TRBV5-5 with TRBJ2-2, with TRBD1 identical over 8 bases. CDR3 length: 16 residues. V was pared by 3 bases and J by 6 bases, with 10 bases of the junction left unmatched. In germline, CDR1 is SGHKS, CDR2 YYEKEE (reference sequence). This chain's CDR3 is CASSWGTGVLAGELFF. CDR3 DNA sequence: TGTGCCAGCAGCTGGGGGACAGGAGTTTTGGCCGGGGAGCTGTTTTTT.

The chain is built from TRBV3-1 (or the pseudogene TRBV3-2) and TRBJ2-3; TRBD2 agrees at 8 bases. The V gene's germline CDR1 is LGHDT and CDR2 YNNKEL (reference sequence). V dropped 3 bases and J dropped 2; count of bases not matched to a gene: 7. The CDR3 spans 16 residues. CDR3 sequence (DNA): TGTGCCAGCAGCCAGGGGCAAGCGGGGGCCACAGATACGCAGTATTTT. It specifies CASSQGQAGATDTQYF.

The rearrangement uses TRBV7-9 and TRBJ1-2, with no clear D. Deletions cut 6 bases from V and 8 bases from J, with 10 bases between. Germline CDR1 reads SEHNR; CDR2 reads FQNEAQ (reference sequence). The CDR3 contains 11 residues. The CDR3: CASRVAGGYTF. The CDR3 DNA sequence: TGTGCCAGCAGGGTGGCCGGGGGCTACACCTTC.

The CDR3: CASHTSGSVRTQYF. In DNA form, the CDR3 reads TGTGCCAGCCACACTAGCGGGAGCGTCCGGACCCAGTACTTC. V gene TRBV6-5 combines with J gene TRBJ2-5, with 11 positions matching TRBD2. The length of the CDR3 is 14 residues. Germline V gene sequence: CDR1 MNHEY, CDR2 SVGAGI. After removal of 8 bases from V and 7 bases from J, the junction contained 9 bases not matched to a gene.

The chain uses TRBV12-3 or TRBV12-4 and TRBJ1-3; D possibly corresponds to TRBD1 (5 bases). The CDR3 spans 13 residues. With 4 bases removed from V and 4 bases from J, the gap between germline ends came to 8 bases. The CDR3 protein is CASSWGGGNTIYF. The CDR3 DNA reads as TGTGCCAGCAGTTGGGGCGGAGGAAACACCATATATTTT.

This sequence joins TRBV19 and TRBJ1-1; D is perhaps TRBD1 (6 bases). This CDR3 has 12 residues. Trimming stripped 7 bases from V and 1 base from J, with 7 bases between. Germline V lookup: CDR1 LNHDA, CDR2 SQIVND (reference sequence). CDR3 in DNA: TGTGCCAGTAAAGGGGGGAACACTGAAGCTTTCTTT. This sequence encodes CASKGGNTEAFF. Variable domain in full (rest from reference TRBV19 and TRBJ1-1): DGGITQSPKYLFRKEGQNVTLSCEQNLNHDAMYWYRQDPGQGLRLIYYSQIVNDFQKGDIAEGYSVSREKKESFPLTVTSAQKNPTAFYLCASKGGNTEAFFGQGTRLTVV.

The chain has TRBV19 and TRBJ2-3; D is possibly TRBD2 (6 bases). This CDR3 contains 16 residues. V was shortened by 3 bases and J by 0 bases, with 13 bases between the two germline ends. From germline, CDR1 is LNHDA and CDR2 SQIVND (reference sequence). CDR3: CASSMRGLDSTDTQYF. CDR3 in DNA: TGTGCCAGTAGTATGCGGGGCTTGGATAGCACAGATACGCAGTATTTT.

The genes are TRBV29-1 and TRBJ1-1; no clear D gene. Germline values: CDR1 SQVTM, CDR2 ANQGSEA. V lost 7 bases, J lost 0 bases, and 15 bases lay in between. The length of the CDR3 is 14 residues. CDR3 sequence reads: CSALGDSMNTEAFF. The CDR3 DNA follows: TGCAGCGCACTCGGGGATTCAATGAACACTGAAGCTTTCTTT.

Note on this clone: Other DNA sequences from this sample encode an identical CDR3 as well. The chain joins TRBV19 to TRBJ2-3; TRBD2 matches at 10 bases. CDR1 is LNHDA and CDR2 is SQIVND in the germline V gene (reference sequence). Trimming took 5 bases from V and 0 from J; bases not matched to a gene: 8. The CDR3 has 17 amino acids. CDR3 sequence (DNA): TGTGCCAGTAGTCCTCCCCGGACTAGCGGTAGCACAGATACGCAGTATTTT. This encodes CASSPPRTSGSTDTQYF.

This chain uses TRBV6-5 with TRBJ2-1; 8 nucleotides match TRBD1. Germline V gives CDR1 MNHEY, CDR2 SVGAGI. This CDR3 contains 16 residues. Trimming at V came to 4 bases and at J to 8 bases, leaving 13 bases not matched to a gene. Written as DNA, the CDR3 is TGTGCCAGCAGTTTTTCCGGACAGGGTGGTGACTATGAGCAGTTCTTC. As protein: CASSFSGQGGDYEQFF.

This clone came up once. The chain carries TRBV7-8 and TRBJ2-2; TRBD2 matches at 8 bases. The length of the CDR3 is 15 residues. Germline values: CDR1 SGHVS, CDR2 FQNEAQ. The trim removed 6 bases at V and 5 bases at J, leaving 8 bases unmatched. In nucleotides, the CDR3 is TGTGCCAGCAGTATAGGACTAGCAACTACCGGGGAGCTGTTTTTT. Protein sequence: CASSIGLATTGELFF.

V gene TRBV7-2 combines with J gene TRBJ2-5, with TRBD2 matching over 9 bases. Trimming took 1 base from V and 5 from J; bases not matched to a gene: 11. Germline loops: CDR1 SGHTA, CDR2 FQGNSA. The CDR3 runs to 17 residues. The CDR3 DNA sequence: TGTGCCAGCAGCTTAGTGGGTAGCGGGAGTAGTTACGAGACCCAGTACTTC. Protein product: CASSLVGSGSSYETQYF.

The genes are TRBV6-5 and TRBJ2-5; D possibly corresponds to TRBD2 (6 bases). CDR3 length equals 13 residues. V lost 8 bases and J lost 2, with 12 bases in between. From germline, CDR1 is MNHEY and CDR2 SVGAGI. CDR3: CASSEGFQETQYF. The CDR3 coding sequence is TGTGCCAGCTCGGAGGGGTTTCAAGAGACCCAGTACTTC.

This chain uses TRBV4-1 with TRBJ2-1; D gene unclear. Trimming shortened V by 1 base and J by 5 bases, and 15 bases separated the two germline ends. CDR3 length: 16 amino acids. CDR1 MGHRA and CDR2 YSYEKL come from the germline V gene. DNA for the CDR3: TGCGCCAGCAGCCAAGTTACTGTTGCTAACCACAATGAGCAGTTCTTC. Translation gives CASSQVTVANHNEQFF.

The CDR3 spells CASSLMTEGYTF. CDR3 coding DNA: TGTGCCAGCAGCTTAATGACAGAGGGCTACACCTTC. The chain links TRBV5-4 to TRBJ1-2, with D possibly being TRBD1 (5 bases). V shed 2 bases and J shed 8 bases, with 10 bases lying between them. The CDR3 runs 12 residues. Germline V CDR1 and CDR2: SGHNT, YYREEE (reference sequence).

CDR3 amino acids: CASRFRSGPSYNEQFF. The CDR3 bases are TGCGCCAGCAGATTTAGGAGCGGGCCCTCCTACAATGAGCAGTTCTTC. The chain recombines TRBV5-1 with TRBJ2-1; maybe TRBD2 (6 bases). This CDR3 has 16 amino acids. The ends were cut back, 5 bases at V and 0 bases at J, with 15 bases in the middle. CDR1 is SGHRS, CDR2 YFSETQ, per germline.

V usage is TRBV7-9 and J usage is TRBJ2-5, with 7 bases identical to TRBD1. The CDR3 totals 13 residues. The germline gives CDR1 SEHNR, CDR2 FQNEAQ (reference sequence). Trimming at V came to 5 bases and at J to 4 bases, leaving 4 bases not matched to a gene. CDR3 in amino acids: CASSRNRGETQYF. In nucleotides, the CDR3 is TGTGCCAGCAGCCGAAACAGGGGAGAGACCCAGTACTTC.

CDR3 DNA: TGTGCCTTCAGTGGGGTAACGGGGACTGAAGCTTTCTTT. It is translated as CAFSGVTGTEAFF. The chain couples TRBV5-8 to TRBJ1-1; D is undetermined. This CDR3 region has 13 residues. Germline V lookup: CDR1 SGHTS, CDR2 YDEGEE. V was clipped by 10 bases and J by 5 bases, with 18 bases between them.

V gene TRBV3-1 (or the pseudogene TRBV3-2) combines with J gene TRBJ2-3, with TRBD2 matching over 9 bases. V lost 1 base to trimming and J lost 5 bases; unmatched junction nucleotides: 4. Looked up from germline, CDR1 is LGHDT and CDR2 is YNNKEL (reference sequence). The CDR3 has 15 amino acids. For the CDR3, the DNA is TGTGCCAGCAGCCAAGTGGTTAGCGGGGGAGATACGCAGTATTTT. Protein product: CASSQVVSGGDTQYF.

The rearrangement links TRBV18 to TRBJ1-1; D is unclear. Germline CDR1 is KGHSH and CDR2 is LQKENI. Trimming removed 3 bases at V and 0 bases at J, with 11 bases between. The CDR3 runs 15 residues. CDR3 amino acids: CASSPPSVVNTEAFF. As DNA, the CDR3 is TGTGCCAGCTCACCCCCGTCGGTAGTGAACACTGAAGCTTTCTTT.

This clone was counted a few times. This chain links TRBV15 with TRBJ1-3; D uncertain. Trimming left V 0 bases short and J 0 bases short, with 6 bases between. This CDR3 contains 15 residues. Germline CDR1 LNHNV, CDR2 YYDKDF (reference sequence). The CDR3 DNA sequence: TGTGCCACCAGCAGAGATCAGATCTCTGGAAACACCATATATTTT. Protein: CATSRDQISGNTIYF.